Below are 25 T cell receptor beta chains sequenced from a single sample in a study of T cell responses to AZD1222 COVID-19 vaccine (dated by TCRdb to the early 2020s). In the paper's terms, the time point label means: baseline before first vaccination. The library was generated by the immunoSEQ multiplex PCR assay. Entries here come from immuneACCESS through TCRdb and include only in-frame sequences with V and J called. Some clones fail to appear in such tables; in the studies checked, an unresolved V gene covers under half of the shortfall, and the cause of the remainder is unknown. Present in this sample are some 91,000 clones, approximately 92% of which were seen just once. The ten largest clones capture roughly 13% of the sample. Sequencing was performed on peripheral blood, taken on day 0 of AZD1222 vaccination. All receptors derive from an adult in good health.

J is TRBJ1-2 and V is TRBV5-1, with D maybe TRBD1 (5 bases). The CDR3 covers 16 residues. Trimming took off 0 bases at V and 8 bases at J, with 20 bases between the two ends. CDR1 and CDR2 (germline): SGHRS, YFSETQ. CDR3 amino acids: CASSLVVGAQERGYTF. Here the CDR3 DNA reads TGCGCCAGCAGCTTGGTGGTAGGGGCTCAAGAGAGAGGCTACACCTTC. Variable domain in full (rest from reference TRBV5-1 and TRBJ1-2): KAGVTQTPRYLIKTRGQQVTLSCSPISGHRSVSWYQQTPGQGLQFLFEYFSETQRNKGNFPGRFSGRQFSNSRSEMNVSTLELGDSALYLCASSLVVGAQERGYTFGSGTRLTVV.

This clone came up many times. The chain combines TRBV5-6 with TRBJ2-1, with 8 bases lining up with TRBD2. CDR1 is SGHDT and CDR2 is YYEEEE in the germline V gene. There are 14 residues in the CDR3. J was trimmed by 9 bases and V by 4 bases; bases with no gene match: 9. The CDR3: CASSPGERGIEQFF. CDR3 nucleotide sequence: TGTGCCAGCAGCCCCGGGGAGCGGGGGATTGAGCAGTTCTTC.

The V gene is TRBV5-5, the J gene TRBJ2-5; the match to TRBD2 covers 7 bases. Germline V CDR1 and CDR2: SGHKS, YYEKEE (reference sequence). The CDR3 extends over 14 amino acids. Losses at the gene ends were 2 bases for V and 5 bases for J; bases not matched to a gene: 6. For the CDR3, the DNA is TGTGCCAGCAGCTTCCGGACTAGTGGGGAGACCCAGTACTTC. It encodes CASSFRTSGETQYF.

V usage is TRBV5-1 and J usage is TRBJ1-2, with 8 bases that match TRBD1. Germline-derived CDR1 and CDR2 are SGHRS and YFSETQ. V lost 0 bases, J lost 7 bases, and 5 bases stayed unmatched. This CDR3 contains 14 residues. The chain's CDR3 is CASSLVSGGGGYTF. In DNA, the CDR3 is TGCGCCAGCAGCTTGGTGTCAGGGGGCGGTGGCTACACCTTC. The whole variable domain, remainder taken from reference TRBV5-1 and TRBJ1-2, is KAGVTQTPRYLIKTRGQQVTLSCSPISGHRSVSWYQQTPGQGLQFLFEYFSETQRNKGNFPGRFSGRQFSNSRSEMNVSTLELGDSALYLCASSLVSGGGGYTFGSGTRLTVV.

V usage is TRBV11-3 and J usage is TRBJ2-7; 7 bases line up with TRBD2. Germline V gene lookup returns CDR1 SGHNT and CDR2 YENEEA. J gave up 0 bases and V 3 bases, and 2 bases lay outside the gene matches. The length of the CDR3 is 14 residues. The CDR3 coding sequence is TGTGCCAGCAGCTTGACGGGGGGCTCCTACGAGCAGTACTTC. Amino acid sequence: CASSLTGGSYEQYF.

The chain carries TRBV7-9 and TRBJ2-7; D is uncertain. Per germline, CDR1 SEHNR and CDR2 FQNEAQ (reference sequence). V was clipped by 8 bases and J by 2 bases, with 7 bases between them. CDR3 size: 11 residues. For the CDR3, the DNA is TGTGCCAGCGCAGAGACCTACGAGCAGTACTTC. This sequence encodes CASAETYEQYF. The full variable domain, in which reference TRBV7-9 and TRBJ2-7 provide the parts outside the CDR3, is DTGVSQNPRHKITKRGQNVTFRCDPISEHNRLYWYRQTLGQGPEFLTYFQNEAQLEKSRLLSDRFSAERPKGSFSTLEIQRTEQGDSAMYLCASAETYEQYFGPGTRLTVT.

The gene calls are TRBV28 and TRBJ1-2; perhaps TRBD1 as D (6 bases). The germline CDR1 and CDR2 sequences are MDHEN and SYDVKM. This CDR3 region has 15 residues. Trimming left V 4 bases short and J 0 bases short, with 12 bases between. Here the CDR3 DNA reads TGTGCCAGCAGTTCGAGACAGGAGACTAACTATGGCTACACCTTC. The encoded protein is CASSSRQETNYGYTF.

This chain connects TRBV29-1 to TRBJ2-5; perhaps TRBD2 as D (6 bases). Trimming took 3 bases from V and 5 from J, leaving 22 bases between them. The CDR3 runs to 16 residues. The germline V gene encodes CDR1 SQVTM and CDR2 ANQGSEA. The CDR3 reads CSVEWGGARARETQYF. The CDR3 DNA is TGCAGCGTTGAGTGGGGCGGGGCCCGGGCTCGGGAGACCCAGTACTTC.

This chain joins TRBV19 and TRBJ1-2, with unresolved D. The CDR3 length is 12 residues. The germline gives CDR1 LNHDA, CDR2 SQIVND (reference sequence). The germline V and J ends were trimmed by 3 bases and 5 bases, with 7 bases remaining between them. In DNA form, the CDR3 reads TGTGCCAGTAGTATCATGGGGTATGGCTACACCTTC. Its translation is CASSIMGYGYTF.

The gene calls are TRBV28 and TRBJ1-5, with TRBD1 matching over 7 bases. Germline loops: CDR1 MDHEN, CDR2 SYDVKM. This CDR3 spans 16 amino acids. Trimming cost V 5 bases and J 7 bases; bases outside gene matches: 14. The CDR3: CASSPLTRGLEQPQHF. CDR3 DNA: TGTGCCAGCAGTCCCCTAACGAGGGGGCTGGAGCAGCCCCAGCATTTT.

This chain uses TRBV12-3 or TRBV12-4 with TRBJ2-7; the D gene is possibly TRBD2 (5 bases). The ends were cut back, 3 bases at V and 7 bases at J, with 13 bases in the middle. The CDR3 covers 13 residues. CDR3 sequence: CASSLAGLGEQYF. For the CDR3, the DNA is TGTGCCAGCAGTTTGGCGGGTCTGGGGGAGCAGTACTTC.

The chain is built from TRBV24-1 and TRBJ1-2, with D hard to call. Trimming took 5 bases from V and 9 from J, leaving 15 bases between them. This CDR3 comprises 13 residues. CDR1 KGHDR and CDR2 SFDVKD come from the germline V gene. CDR3 in amino acids: CATSVGNPISYTF. The CDR3 DNA is TGTGCCACCAGTGTGGGGAACCCCATAAGCTACACCTTC.

This rearrangement joins TRBV6-2 or TRBV6-3 to TRBJ2-5, with 8 bases identical to TRBD2. Trimming cost V 2 bases and J 0 bases; bases outside gene matches: 2. The germline gives CDR1 MNHEY, CDR2 SVGEGT. The CDR3 extends over 15 amino acids. The chain's CDR3 is CASSYPAGDQETQYF. CDR3 in DNA: TGTGCCAGCAGTTACCCAGCGGGGGACCAAGAGACCCAGTACTTC.

The chain combines TRBV7-3 with TRBJ2-2, with D possibly being TRBD1 or TRBD2 (6 bases each). Germline V gene data show CDR1 as SGHTA and CDR2 as FQGTGA. CDR3 size: 17 residues. Trimming removed 3 bases from V and 4 bases from J, with 18 bases in between. The CDR3 region is CASSFSLGGVSTGELFF. CDR3 bases: TGTGCCAGCAGCTTCTCTCTGGGGGGCGTATCCACCGGGGAGCTGTTTTTT.

The J gene is TRBJ1-1, the V gene TRBV19, with D perhaps TRBD1 (5 bases). With 7 bases removed from V and 4 bases from J, the gap between germline ends came to 16 bases. The germline V gene has CDR1 LNHDA and CDR2 SQIVND (reference sequence). The CDR3 has 14 amino acids. This CDR3 reads CASKTMGESTEAFF. CDR3 nucleotide sequence: TGTGCCAGTAAAACGATGGGGGAAAGCACTGAAGCTTTCTTT.

The V call is TRBV30, the J call TRBJ1-1, with D possibly matching TRBD1 (5 bases). V dropped 0 bases and J dropped 7 bases, with 12 bases sitting between them. Germline V gene lookup returns CDR1 GTSNPN and CDR2 SVGIG (reference sequence). This CDR3 contains 13 residues. The CDR3 DNA reads as TGTGCCTGGAGTGTTTATGGGACTATTGAAGCTTTCTTT. Translated, it gives CAWSVYGTIEAFF.

This sequence joins TRBV5-4 and TRBJ1-4, with D possibly matching TRBD1 (5 bases). V was shortened by 5 bases and J by 6 bases, with 14 bases between the two germline ends. The CDR3 sequence is 14 residues long. Germline V gene lookup returns CDR1 SGHNT and CDR2 YYREEE (reference sequence). The CDR3 here is CASRTGTKDEKLFF. The DNA for the CDR3 is TGTGCCAGCAGAACCGGGACGAAAGATGAAAAACTGTTTTTT.

The CDR3 protein is CASSSSRPGLGLTYEQYF. The CDR3 bases are TGCGCCAGCAGCTCCTCCCGACCGGGACTAGGGTTGACCTACGAGCAGTACTTC. The V gene is TRBV5-1, the J gene TRBJ2-7; the match to TRBD2 covers 8 bases. V lost 3 bases and J lost 2; bases outside the gene matches: 16. The CDR3 is 18 amino acids. Germline CDR1 and CDR2: SGHRS and YFSETQ.

As DNA, the CDR3 is TGCGCCAGCAGCCAACCAAATAGCGGGGTATACTCCTACGAGCAGTACTTC. It specifies CASSQPNSGVYSYEQYF. The V gene is TRBV4-1, the J gene TRBJ2-7, with 8 positions matching TRBD2. The CDR3 is made up of 17 amino acids. V trimming: 2 bases; J trimming: 0 bases; junction bases outside the gene matches: 9. Germline lookup yields CDR1 MGHRA and CDR2 YSYEKL.

V and J are TRBV2 and TRBJ1-6; 7 bases agree with TRBD1. J gave up 10 bases and V 1 base, and 10 bases lay outside the gene matches. Germline assignment: CDR1 SNHLY and CDR2 FYNNEI. The CDR3 has 16 amino acids. The DNA for the CDR3 is TGTGCCAGCAGTGAAGTGGGCAGGGGGATAGGGTCACCCCTCCACTTT. Residues: CASSEVGRGIGSPLHF.

This clone is a singleton in its sample. The chain is built from TRBV6-5 and TRBJ2-1, with D unresolved. CDR1 and CDR2 (germline): MNHEY, SVGAGI. The CDR3 totals 15 residues. Trimming cost V 10 bases and J 0 bases, with 16 bases left between them. CDR3: CATTTLGVSYNEQFF. The CDR3 DNA reads as TGTGCCACCACGACCTTAGGTGTCTCCTACAATGAGCAGTTCTTC.

The chain carries TRBV5-6 and TRBJ2-7, with D perhaps TRBD1 (6 bases). The V gene's germline CDR1 is SGHDT and CDR2 YYEEEE. The germline V and J ends were trimmed by 2 bases and 7 bases, with 16 bases remaining between them. The CDR3 runs 14 residues. The CDR3 DNA sequence: TGTGCCAGCAGCTTTCTAAACAGGGCAGTAGAGCAGTACTTC. Its protein product is CASSFLNRAVEQYF.

The CDR3 bases are TGTGCCAGCAGTGAAGGGCCAGGGAGGATTGAAGCTTTCTTT. Translation: CASSEGPGRIEAFF. This chain links TRBV6-1 with TRBJ1-1, with D tentatively TRBD1 (5 bases). The V and J ends lost 1 base and 7 bases respectively, with 13 bases between them. The CDR3 covers 14 residues. Germline V gene data show CDR1 as MNHNS and CDR2 as SASEGT.

There are a few counts of this clone. The same CDR3 is also encoded by other DNA sequences in this sample. The gene calls are TRBV5-1 and TRBJ1-1, with D possibly matching TRBD1 (6 bases). The CDR3 has 13 amino acids. With 5 bases removed from V and 3 bases from J, the gap between germline ends came to 11 bases. From germline, CDR1 is SGHRS and CDR2 YFSETQ. CDR3 loop: CASSFKGDTEAFF. Here the CDR3 DNA reads TGCGCCAGCAGTTTTAAGGGGGACACTGAAGCTTTCTTT.

The chain carries TRBV30 and TRBJ1-3, with 8 nucleotides matching TRBD1. The CDR3 runs 16 residues. The junction had 6 bases not matched to a gene; V was cut back by 2 bases and J by 0 bases. Germline V gene lookup returns CDR1 GTSNPN and CDR2 SVGIG (reference sequence). The CDR3 here is CAWSRGTGLSGNTIYF. CDR3 coding DNA: TGTGCCTGGAGTCGTGGGACAGGTCTCTCTGGAAACACCATATATTTT. Using reference TRBV30 and TRBJ1-3 for the parts outside the CDR3, the full variable domain is SQTIHQWPATLVQPVGSPLSLECTVEGTSNPNLYWYRQAAGRGLQLLFYSVGIGQISSEVPQNLSASRPQDRQFILSSKKLLLSDSGFYLCAWSRGTGLSGNTIYFGEGSWLTVV.